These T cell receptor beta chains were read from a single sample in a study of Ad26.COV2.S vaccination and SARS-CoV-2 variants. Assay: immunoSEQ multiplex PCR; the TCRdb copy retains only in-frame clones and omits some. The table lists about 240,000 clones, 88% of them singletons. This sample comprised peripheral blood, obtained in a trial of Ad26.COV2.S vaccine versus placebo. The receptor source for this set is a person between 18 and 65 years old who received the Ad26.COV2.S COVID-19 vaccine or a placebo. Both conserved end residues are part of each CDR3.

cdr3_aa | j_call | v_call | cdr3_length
CASSRVSGGYNEQFF | TRBJ2-1 | TRBV19 | 15
CASSLSYEQYF | TRBJ2-7 | TRBV27 | 11
CAISDHDRSDRAYEQYF | TRBJ2-7 | TRBV10-3 | 17
CATNSGQVPSYEQYF | TRBJ2-7 | TRBV28 | 15
CASSPTAKKGEKLFF | TRBJ1-4 | TRBV5-1 | 15
CASSYSPGPYEQYF | TRBJ2-7 | TRBV6-2/TRBV6-3 | 14
CASSGAGPGSGNTIYF | TRBJ1-3 | TRBV2 | 16
CASSQSGTTNEKLFF | TRBJ1-4 | TRBV19 | 15
CASSLAGQGINEQYF | TRBJ2-7 | TRBV3-1/TRBV3-2 | 15
CASTILRQGSYGYTF | TRBJ1-2 | TRBV28 | 15
CASSRTGSTDTQYF | TRBJ2-3 | TRBV5-6 | 14
CAGGLGQGAGETQYF | TRBJ2-5 | TRBV6-5 | 15
CASSLGQGVGNTIYF | TRBJ1-3 | TRBV7-2 | 15
CASSYGRQDHPQHF | TRBJ1-5 | TRBV6-2/TRBV6-3 | 14
CASSLRQGTNTEAFF | TRBJ1-1 | TRBV14 | 15
CASSPQGAVGNTIYF | TRBJ1-3 | TRBV9 | 15
CASSPTGTVSGNTIYF | TRBJ1-3 | TRBV4-1 | 16
CASSLYVINTGELFF | TRBJ2-2 | TRBV7-2 | 15
CASSSPELAGGIWEQFF | TRBJ2-1 | TRBV3-1/TRBV3-2 | 17
CASSLGVKPFRNTEAFF | TRBJ1-1 | TRBV13 | 17
CASSPLLGRFGF | TRBJ1-1 | TRBV28 | 12
CASSRAYEQYF | TRBJ2-7 | TRBV28 | 11
CASSVIAGQPQHF | TRBJ1-5 | TRBV25-1 | 13
CASSPGVRTLNTEAFF | TRBJ1-1 | TRBV18 | 16
CAWSLKPYNEQFF | TRBJ2-1 | TRBV30 | 13
CASSHLPYEQYF | TRBJ2-7 | TRBV12-3/TRBV12-4 | 12
CAIRRDSGSYEQYF | TRBJ2-7 | TRBV10-3 | 14
CALGQGSNQPQHF | TRBJ1-5 | TRBV30 | 13
CASSPPGPYGYTF | TRBJ1-2 | TRBV28 | 13
CASSLGNSFTDTQYF | TRBJ2-3 | TRBV5-4 | 15
CASSIGTTGELFF | TRBJ2-2 | TRBV19 | 13
CASSYSKEAFF | TRBJ1-1 | TRBV6-2/TRBV6-3 | 11
CATATGAYEQYF | TRBJ2-7 | TRBV28 | 12
CASSPTGTQNIQYF | TRBJ2-4 | TRBV18 | 14
CASSPGGELYYGYTF | TRBJ1-2 | TRBV4-3 | 15
CASSLSRDPTGDEQFF | TRBJ2-1 | TRBV5-1 | 16
CASRGPGLAYNEQFF | TRBJ2-1 | TRBV7-2 | 15
CASSPAHTGEAAKNIQYF | TRBJ2-4 | TRBV18 | 18
CASSPGSPSGYEQYF | TRBJ2-7 | TRBV7-3 | 15
CASSPSGANVLTF | TRBJ2-6 | TRBV28 | 13
CATRDSAYEQYF | TRBJ2-7 | TRBV24-1 | 12
CASSSSLVADDNEQFF | TRBJ2-1 | TRBV7-3 | 16
CASSQVSGEESNEQFF | TRBJ2-1 | TRBV4-3 | 16
CASSWVGGIQSGYTF | TRBJ1-2 | TRBV7-9 | 15
CASSAPGRPMNTEAFF | TRBJ1-1 | TRBV28 | 16
CATSRANYNEQFF | TRBJ2-1 | TRBV15 | 13
CASSQGQGPREQYF | TRBJ2-7 | TRBV4-1 | 14